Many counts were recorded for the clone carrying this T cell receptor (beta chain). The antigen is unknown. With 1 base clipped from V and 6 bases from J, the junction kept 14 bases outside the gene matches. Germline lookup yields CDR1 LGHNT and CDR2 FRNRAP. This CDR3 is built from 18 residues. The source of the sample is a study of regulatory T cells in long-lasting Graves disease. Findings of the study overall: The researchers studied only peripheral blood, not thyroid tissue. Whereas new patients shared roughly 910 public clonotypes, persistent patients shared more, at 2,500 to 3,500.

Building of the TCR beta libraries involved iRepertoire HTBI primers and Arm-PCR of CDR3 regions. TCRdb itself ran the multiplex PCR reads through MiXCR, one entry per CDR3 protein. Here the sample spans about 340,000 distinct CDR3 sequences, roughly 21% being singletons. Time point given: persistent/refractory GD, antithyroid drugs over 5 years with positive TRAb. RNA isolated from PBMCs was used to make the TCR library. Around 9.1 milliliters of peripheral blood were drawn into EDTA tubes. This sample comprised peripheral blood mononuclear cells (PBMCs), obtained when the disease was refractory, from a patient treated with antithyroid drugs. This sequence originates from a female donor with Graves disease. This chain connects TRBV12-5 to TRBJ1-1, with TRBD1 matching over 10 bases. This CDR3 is CASGLAFGQGDRGAEAFF. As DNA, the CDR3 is TGTGCTAGTGGTTTGGCGTTCGGACAGGGGGACCGGGGGGCTGAAGCTTTCTTT.